The sequence of this T cell receptor (beta chain) was determined in a study of T cell repertoires in cytomegalovirus infection. Overall study: Both a matching HLA type and CMV infection were indicated by public TCR beta signatures.

The CDR3 loop spans 13 amino acids. V lost 10 bases and J 5 bases, leaving 17 bases between the germline ends. Per germline, CDR1 SNHLY and CDR2 FYNNEI. TCRdb reprocessed the reads via MiXCR and lists one record per CDR3 protein. The sample has 490,000 or so distinct CDR3 sequences; 11% are singletons. Whole-study findings and limits: Accumulated public TCR beta family frequency recognized individuals carrying CMV together with the relevant HLA.

This clonotype has ten or more counts. Antigen specificity is unknown. Sequenced material: PBMCs. The chain couples TRBV2 to TRBJ1-1; D is perhaps TRBD1 (5 bases). The receptor comes from a human donor in good health (CMV status not recorded). Some clones in this sample may be carry-over from other donors' samples. The CDR3 DNA is TGTGCCACCCAACCGGGGGGAGGAACTGAAGCTTTCTTT. This codes for CATQPGGGTEAFF. The whole variable domain, remainder taken from reference TRBV2 and TRBJ1-1, is EPEVTQTPSHQVTQMGQEVILRCVPISNHLYFYWYRQILGQKVEFLVSFYNNEISEKSEIFDDQFSVERPDGSNFTLKIRSTKLEDSAMYFCATQPGGGTEAFFGQGTRLTVV.